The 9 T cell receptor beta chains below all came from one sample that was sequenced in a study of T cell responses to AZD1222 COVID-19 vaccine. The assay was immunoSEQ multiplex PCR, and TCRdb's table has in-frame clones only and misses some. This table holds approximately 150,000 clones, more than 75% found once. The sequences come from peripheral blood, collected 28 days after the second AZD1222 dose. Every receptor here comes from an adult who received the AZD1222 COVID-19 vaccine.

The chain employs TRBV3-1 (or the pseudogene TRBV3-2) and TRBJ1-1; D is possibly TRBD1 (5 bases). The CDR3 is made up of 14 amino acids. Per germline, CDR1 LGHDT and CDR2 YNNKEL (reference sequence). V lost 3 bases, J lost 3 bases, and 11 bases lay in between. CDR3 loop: CASSQIGGDTEAFF. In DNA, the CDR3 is TGTGCCAGCAGCCAGATTGGGGGGGACACTGAAGCTTTCTTT.

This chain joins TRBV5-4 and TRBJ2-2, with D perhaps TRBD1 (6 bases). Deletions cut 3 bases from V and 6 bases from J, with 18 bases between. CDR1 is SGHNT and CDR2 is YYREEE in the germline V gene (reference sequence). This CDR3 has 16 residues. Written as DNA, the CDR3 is TGTGCCAGCAGCTCCGGGGACACCCGAGGGTCCGGGGAGCTGTTTTTT. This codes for CASSSGDTRGSGELFF.

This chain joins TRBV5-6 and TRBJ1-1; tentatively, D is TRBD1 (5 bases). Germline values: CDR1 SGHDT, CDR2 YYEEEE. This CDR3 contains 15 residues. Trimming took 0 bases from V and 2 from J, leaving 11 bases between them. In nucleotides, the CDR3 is TGTGCCAGCAGCTTGGTTGGACACATTAACACTGAAGCTTTCTTT. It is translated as CASSLVGHINTEAFF.

The CDR3 region is CASSPPGTPYEQYF. DNA of the CDR3: TGTGCCAGCTCACCACCCGGGACCCCCTACGAGCAGTACTTC. The V call is TRBV18, the J call TRBJ2-7; D possibly uses TRBD1 or TRBD2 (5 bases each). This CDR3 has 14 amino acids. The V end lost 0 bases, the J end lost 2 bases, and 8 bases lay between the germline ends. CDR1 KGHSH and CDR2 LQKENI come from the germline V gene.

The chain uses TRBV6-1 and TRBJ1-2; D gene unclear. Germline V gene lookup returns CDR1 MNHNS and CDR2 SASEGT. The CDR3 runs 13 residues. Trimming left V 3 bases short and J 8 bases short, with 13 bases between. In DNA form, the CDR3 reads TGTGCCAGCAGTGACGACCTCAACCGCGGCTACACCTTC. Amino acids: CASSDDLNRGYTF.

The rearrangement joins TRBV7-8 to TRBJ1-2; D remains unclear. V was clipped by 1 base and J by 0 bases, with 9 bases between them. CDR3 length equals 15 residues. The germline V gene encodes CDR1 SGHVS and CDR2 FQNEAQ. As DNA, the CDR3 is TGTGCCAGCAGCTTAGAGCCAGGCGCTAACTATGGCTACACCTTC. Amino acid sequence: CASSLEPGANYGYTF.

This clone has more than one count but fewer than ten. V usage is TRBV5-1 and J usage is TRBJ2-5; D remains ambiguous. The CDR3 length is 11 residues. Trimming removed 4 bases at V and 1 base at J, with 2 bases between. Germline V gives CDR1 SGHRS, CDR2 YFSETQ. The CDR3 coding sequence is TGCGCCAGCAGCATCCAAGAGACCCAGTACTTC. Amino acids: CASSIQETQYF. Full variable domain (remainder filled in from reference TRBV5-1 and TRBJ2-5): KAGVTQTPRYLIKTRGQQVTLSCSPISGHRSVSWYQQTPGQGLQFLFEYFSETQRNKGNFPGRFSGRQFSNSRSEMNVSTLELGDSALYLCASSIQETQYFGPGTRLLVL.

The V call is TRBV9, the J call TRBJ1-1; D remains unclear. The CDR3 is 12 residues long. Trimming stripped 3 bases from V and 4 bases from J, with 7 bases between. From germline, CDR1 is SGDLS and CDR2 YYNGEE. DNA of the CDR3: TGTGCCAGCAGCGGAGGGAGCACTGAAGCTTTCTTT. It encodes CASSGGSTEAFF.

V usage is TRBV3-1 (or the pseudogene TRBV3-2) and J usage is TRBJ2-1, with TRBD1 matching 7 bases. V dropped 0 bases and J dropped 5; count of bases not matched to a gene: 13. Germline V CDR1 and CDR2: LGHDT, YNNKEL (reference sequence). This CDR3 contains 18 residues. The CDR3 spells CASSQERRKRGQNNEQFF. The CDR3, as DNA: TGTGCCAGCAGCCAAGAACGTAGGAAAAGGGGGCAAAACAATGAGCAGTTCTTC.